Below, 26 T cell receptor beta chains from the same sample are listed, as sequenced in a study of T-cell reconstitution after alpha-beta-depleted transplantation in children. Library preparation (for TCRbeta) was performed with unique molecular identifiers. MiXCR was run by TCRdb on the PCR reads, yielding one entry per CDR3 protein. The data show around 240,000 distinct CDR3 sequences, around 7.8% seen once. The material sequenced was PBMCs, mostly from graft donor cells, taken 180 days after TCRalphabeta/CD19-depleted stem cell transplant. The receptors shown here come from a male patient younger than 18 who had a stem cell transplant for acute lymphoblastic leukemia, so the T cells may come from the graft donor.

This clonotype was seen repeatedly, ten times or more. This chain connects TRBV12-3 or TRBV12-4 to TRBJ2-1; 15 bases line up with TRBD2. This CDR3 contains 14 residues. V lost 5 bases to trimming and J lost 10 bases; unmatched junction nucleotides: 3. DNA of the CDR3: TGTGCCAGCAGTATAGGACTAGCGGGAGGGGAGCAGTTCTTC. Translating gives CASSIGLAGGEQFF.

V usage is TRBV27 and J usage is TRBJ1-5; D gene unclear. V was pared by 7 bases and J by 0 bases, with 16 bases between. The CDR3 runs to 16 residues. The germline CDR1 and CDR2 sequences are MNHEY and SMNVEV (reference sequence). The CDR3 coding sequence is TGTGCCAGCACCCTGAAGGCATCCGTTAGCAATCAGCCCCAGCATTTT. Translating gives CASTLKASVSNQPQHF.

This clonotype was recorded only once. A much bigger clone sits one base away, suggesting this may be a read error. The chain carries TRBV5-5 and TRBJ2-7, with D tentatively TRBD1 (5 bases). Germline V gene sequence: CDR1 SGHKS, CDR2 YYEKEE (reference sequence). This CDR3 is 12 amino acids long. Trimming took 6 bases from V and 0 from J, leaving 7 bases between them. The CDR3 DNA follows: TGTGCCAGCAACAGGAGCTCCTACGAGCAGTACTTC. Translating it yields CASNRSSYEQYF.

This clonotype was seen many times. The chain carries TRBV24-1 and TRBJ2-1; 10 nucleotides align to TRBD2. Per the germline V gene, CDR1 is KGHDR and CDR2 is SFDVKD. The CDR3 is 18 amino acids. Trimming removed 5 bases from V and 0 bases from J; junction bases left unmatched: 9. This CDR3 is CATSASSGGSSSYNEQFF. CDR3 bases: TGTGCCACCAGTGCGTCTAGCGGGGGCTCTAGCTCCTACAATGAGCAGTTCTTC.

This clonotype showed up many times. This sequence joins TRBV3-1 and TRBJ1-2, with D maybe TRBD1 (6 bases). Trimming took off 6 bases at V and 7 bases at J, with 24 bases between the two ends. CDR3 length: 16 amino acids. Germline V gene data show CDR1 as LGHDT and CDR2 as YNNKEL (reference sequence). The CDR3 loop reads CASSLGGAGRRSGYTF. The CDR3 DNA reads TGTGCCAGCAGTCTAGGGGGGGCAGGGAGAAGAAGTGGCTACACCTTC.

This clonotype occurred many times. The CDR3 spells CSAHKPRTAPSSYEQYF. The CDR3 bases are TGCAGTGCGCACAAACCCAGGACAGCCCCGAGCTCCTACGAGCAGTACTTC. The V gene is TRBV20-1, the J gene TRBJ2-7, with TRBD1 as a possible D gene (6 bases). Trimming left V 6 bases short and J 0 bases short, with 24 bases between. The CDR3 extends over 17 amino acids. The germline gives CDR1 DFQATT, CDR2 SNEGSKA (reference sequence).

Many counts were recorded for this clonotype. V usage is TRBV9 and J usage is TRBJ2-7; perhaps TRBD1 as D (6 bases). Germline values: CDR1 SGDLS, CDR2 YYNGEE. The CDR3 covers 13 residues. Trimming removed 4 bases at V and 6 bases at J, with 14 bases between. CDR3 sequence reads: CASSRDTGSEQYF. The CDR3 coding sequence is TGTGCCAGCAGCCGGGACACAGGGAGCGAGCAGTACTTC. Variable domain in full (rest from reference TRBV9 and TRBJ2-7): DSGVTQTPKHLITATGQRVTLRCSPRSGDLSVYWYQQSLDQGLQFLIQYYNGEERAKGNILERFSAQQFPDLHSELNLSSLELGDSALYFCASSRDTGSEQYFGPGTRLTVT.

Many counts were recorded for this clonotype. DNA for the CDR3: TGTGCCAGCACCCCCTCAGGGGCCTTGGGCTACACCTTC. Encoded protein: CASTPSGALGYTF. The gene calls are TRBV28 and TRBJ1-2, with D possibly being TRBD1 (6 bases). With 7 bases removed from V and 8 bases from J, the gap between germline ends came to 17 bases. Germline assignment: CDR1 MDHEN and CDR2 SYDVKM. The CDR3 loop spans 13 amino acids.

The chain uses TRBV9 and TRBJ2-5; 7 bases fit TRBD1. From germline, CDR1 is SGDLS and CDR2 YYNGEE. The CDR3 spans 15 residues. With 1 base clipped from V and 2 bases from J, the junction kept 5 bases outside the gene matches. The CDR3 reads CASSVSGQVQETQYF. The CDR3 DNA sequence: TGTGCCAGCAGCGTATCCGGACAGGTACAAGAGACCCAGTACTTC. Full variable domain (outside the CDR3, taken from reference TRBV9 and TRBJ2-5): DSGVTQTPKHLITATGQRVTLRCSPRSGDLSVYWYQQSLDQGLQFLIQYYNGEERAKGNILERFSAQQFPDLHSELNLSSLELGDSALYFCASSVSGQVQETQYFGPGTRLLVL.

This clonotype was found many times. The genes are TRBV11-3 and TRBJ2-2; D gene unclear. Germline assignment: CDR1 SGHNT and CDR2 YENEEA. Trimming took 5 bases from V and 5 from J, leaving 6 bases between them. The CDR3 has 12 residues. This CDR3 reads CASSAGTGELFF. The CDR3 DNA follows: TGTGCCAGCAGCGCCGGGACCGGGGAGCTGTTTTTT.

This clonotype was seen ten or more times. The chain recombines TRBV6-2 or TRBV6-3 with TRBJ2-2, with D tentatively TRBD2 (5 bases). V shed 4 bases and J shed 0 bases, with 6 bases lying between them. This CDR3 has 14 amino acids. From germline, CDR1 is MNHEY and CDR2 SVGEGT. The CDR3 DNA sequence: TGTGCCAGCAGTTCGGGGACGAACACCGGGGAGCTGTTTTTT. It specifies CASSSGTNTGELFF.

This clonotype was recorded many times. The chain joins TRBV7-2 to TRBJ2-3; TRBD1 matches at 8 bases. Germline V lookup: CDR1 SGHTA, CDR2 FQGNSA. The CDR3 covers 16 residues. V was clipped by 5 bases and J by 5 bases; unmatched bases: 12. The CDR3 DNA reads as TGTGCCAGCAGCAGACGGACAGGGCCCGTTGGAGATACGCAGTATTTT. Its translation is CASSRRTGPVGDTQYF.

The CDR3 sequence: CASSLTSRVMGDSTYEQYF. CDR3 coding DNA: TGTGCCAGCAGTTTAACGAGTAGAGTGATGGGGGACAGCACCTACGAGCAGTACTTC. The chain couples TRBV28 to TRBJ2-7; TRBD1 aligns across 7 bases. The CDR3 is 19 amino acids. After removal of 2 bases from V and 2 bases from J, the junction contained 18 bases not matched to a gene. Germline values: CDR1 MDHEN, CDR2 SYDVKM.

The sample holds many counts of this clonotype. The chain uses TRBV7-2 and TRBJ2-5; D is perhaps TRBD1 or TRBD2 (6 bases each). This CDR3 comprises 14 residues. Germline CDR1 and CDR2: SGHTA and FQGNSA. The ends were cut back, 6 bases at V and 2 bases at J, with 13 bases in the middle. CDR3 bases: TGTGCCAGCAGTCCCGGAGGGGGACAAGAGACCCAGTACTTC. This sequence encodes CASSPGGGQETQYF. Supplemented by reference TRBV7-2 and TRBJ2-5, the full variable domain reads GAGVSQSPSNKVTEKGKDVELRCDPISGHTALYWYRQSLGQGLEFLIYFQGNSAPDKSGLPSDRFSAERTGGSVSTLTIQRTQQEDSAVYLCASSPGGGQETQYFGPGTRLLVL.

This clonotype occurred many times. This chain connects TRBV20-1 to TRBJ2-3, with TRBD2 matching 10 bases. The CDR3 has 16 residues. Germline values: CDR1 DFQATT, CDR2 SNEGSKA (reference sequence). V lost 5 bases and J lost 0; bases outside the gene matches: 8. The CDR3 DNA is TGCAGTGCTCCTGAAGCGGGGGGGCCAAGCACAGATACGCAGTATTTT. Protein: CSAPEAGGPSTDTQYF.

This clonotype has at least ten counts. The chain employs TRBV2 and TRBJ2-1; 9 bases match TRBD1. V gave up 8 bases and J gave up 5 bases; unmatched junction bases: 7. The V gene's germline CDR1 is SNHLY and CDR2 FYNNEI. This CDR3 is built from 14 residues. The CDR3 here is CASFRDRANNEQFF. The CDR3 DNA reads TGTGCCAGCTTCCGGGACAGGGCCAACAATGAGCAGTTCTTC.

This clonotype was counted many times. The rearrangement joins TRBV19 to TRBJ2-1; 7 bases fit TRBD2. The CDR3 has 14 amino acids. Germline loops: CDR1 LNHDA, CDR2 SQIVND (reference sequence). Trimming removed 1 base from V and 9 bases from J; junction bases left unmatched: 6. For the CDR3, the DNA is TGTGCCAGTAGTATAGCGGGAGGTATGGGTGAGCAGTTCTTC. Translating it yields CASSIAGGMGEQFF.

As DNA, the CDR3 is TGTGCCACCAGCACGTACTTCTTAAGCTACCTTTCAACTAGCACAGATACGCAGTATTTT. The encoded protein is CATSTYFLSYLSTSTDTQYF. The chain recombines TRBV15 with TRBJ2-3; unclear D gene. This CDR3 spans 20 amino acids. Germline CDR1 reads LNHNV; CDR2 reads YYDKDF (reference sequence). V was trimmed by 4 bases and J by 0 bases, leaving 26 bases between them.

This clonotype was detected many times. The chain uses TRBV5-1 and TRBJ1-1, with 12 bases that match TRBD1. Trimming at V came to 5 bases and at J to 2 bases, leaving 4 bases not matched to a gene. Germline V gene sequence: CDR1 SGHRS, CDR2 YFSETQ. The CDR3 covers 15 residues. In DNA, the CDR3 is TGCGCCAGCAGGTCCGGGACAGGGGGCAACACTGAAGCTTTCTTT. Its protein is CASRSGTGGNTEAFF.

This clonotype was detected ten times or more. The rearrangement links TRBV28 to TRBJ1-5, with D possibly TRBD1 on 6 matching bases. Germline V gives CDR1 MDHEN, CDR2 SYDVKM. The CDR3 is made up of 14 amino acids. Trimming took off 6 bases at V and 5 bases at J, with 14 bases between the two ends. This CDR3 is CASRLPQGYQPQHF. CDR3 bases: TGTGCCAGCAGATTGCCACAGGGTTATCAGCCCCAGCATTTT.

In its sample, this clonotype was seen many times. The J gene is TRBJ2-2, the V gene TRBV7-3, with 9 bases lining up with TRBD2. V shed 2 bases and J 4 bases; nucleotides not matched to a gene: 2. Germline V gene data show CDR1 as SGHTA and CDR2 as FQGTGA. This CDR3 has 15 amino acids. Here the CDR3 DNA reads TGTGCCAGCAGCTTAGGAGCGGGGGGCACCGGGGAGCTGTTTTTT. It is translated as CASSLGAGGTGELFF.

This clonotype was recorded many times. This chain connects TRBV3-1 to TRBJ2-1; no reliable D call. Germline-derived CDR1 and CDR2 are LGHDT and YNNKEL (reference sequence). The CDR3 spans 12 residues. V shed 0 bases and J shed 9 bases, with 6 bases lying between them. CDR3: CASSQELREQFF. The CDR3 region has the DNA TGTGCCAGCAGCCAAGAATTACGTGAGCAGTTCTTC.

This clonotype was detected many times. This sequence joins TRBV11-1 and TRBJ2-1, with D possibly being TRBD2 (6 bases). This CDR3 comprises 14 residues. V was clipped by 5 bases and J by 3 bases, with 11 bases between them. The V gene's germline CDR1 is SGHAT and CDR2 FQDESV (reference sequence). The CDR3 spells CASSPWRDYNEQFF. The CDR3 coding sequence is TGTGCCAGCAGCCCGTGGCGGGACTACAATGAGCAGTTCTTC.

This clonotype was seen many times. The J gene is TRBJ1-6, the V gene TRBV28; tentatively, D is TRBD1 (6 bases). Trimming cost V 3 bases and J 4 bases, with 10 bases left between them. This CDR3 is 15 amino acids long. Germline CDR1 reads MDHEN; CDR2 reads SYDVKM. CDR3 coding DNA: TGTGCCAGCAGTTTCGGCAGGGGTTATAATTCACCCCTCCACTTT. Translation: CASSFGRGYNSPLHF.

This clonotype was seen at least ten times. The chain employs TRBV6-5 and TRBJ1-1, with TRBD1 as a possible D gene (6 bases). Germline CDR1 MNHEY, CDR2 SVGAGI. The V and J ends lost 0 bases and 0 bases respectively, with 14 bases between them. This CDR3 comprises 17 residues. CDR3 in amino acids: CASSYSRGGLMNTEAFF. For the CDR3, the DNA is TGTGCCAGCAGTTACTCGAGAGGGGGGTTGATGAACACTGAAGCTTTCTTT.

This clonotype was found many times. This chain uses TRBV5-6 with TRBJ2-5; D ambiguous. This CDR3 contains 14 residues. The V and J ends lost 5 bases and 4 bases respectively, with 15 bases between them. Germline V gene data show CDR1 as SGHDT and CDR2 as YYEEEE. Written as DNA, the CDR3 is TGTGCCAGCAGTTTCCTGGGGATCCGAGAGACCCAGTACTTC. Protein sequence: CASSFLGIRETQYF. Using reference TRBV5-6 and TRBJ2-5 for the parts outside the CDR3, the full variable domain is DAGVTQSPTHLIKTRGQQVTLRCSPKSGHDTVSWYQQALGQGPQFIFQYYEEEERQRGNFPDRFSGHQFPNYSSELNVNALLLGDSALYLCASSFLGIRETQYFGPGTRLLVL.